This T cell receptor (beta chain) was obtained from a study of cytomegalovirus exposure and HLA in healthy donors. Overall study: From HLA-typed donors, an early data release held some 91 million unique TCRs. The Caucasian-associated ancestry cluster held roughly 80% of under 450 genotyped donors.

Between the trimmed V and J ends, which lost 5 bases and 2 bases, there was a span of 13 bases. Germline V gene lookup returns CDR1 MNHNS and CDR2 SASEGT. The CDR3 has 15 amino acids. Use of 60 Vbeta and 13 Jbeta primers characterized the PCR. Authors' analysis steps: The count from a later analysis was tens of millions of unique TCR beta chains, about 10 million of them shared. The table came from immunoSEQ multiplex PCR; TCRdb's copy has only in-frame clones and leaves some out. Clonal size and the V and J genes are those of that table, whereas D and trimming came from the DNA. The repertoire holds roughly 160,000 clones, with around nine tenths as singletons. Notes on the study in general: An analysis done earlier found most TCR beta V segments productive about 87% or about 30% of the time.

As for this clone: Its antigen is still unknown.

This clonotype was obtained from a woman aged 30 to 39 in good health and CMV-seronegative. V usage is TRBV6-1 and J usage is TRBJ1-3; D remains unclear. Sequencing was performed on PBMCs. CDR3 sequence: CASSTSTRPGNTIYF. The CDR3 DNA reads as TGTGCCAGCAGTACCTCGACACGACCTGGAAACACCATATATTTT.